This T cell receptor (beta chain) appears in the sequencing data of a study of blood T cell repertoires in COVID-19. Looking at the study overall: PBMCs, B-cell-depleted T cells, or T cells provided the cDNA or gDNA that made up the material.

Germline CDR1 SGHDT, CDR2 YYEEEE. V was clipped by 0 bases and J by 0 bases; unmatched bases: 6. This CDR3 has 17 residues. In the study's own analysis: Reference gene primer amplification gave nucleated cell count estimates. Only in-frame clones appear in the TCRdb table, and some are missing; sequencing was by immunoSEQ multiplex PCR. V, J and clone size are those of that table, while D and trimming were read from the DNA. In the table there are over 200,000 clones, approximately 86% of which are singletons. This TCR was sampled from a man between 18 and 29 years old with active or convalescent COVID-19. The sequenced material came from peripheral blood. The V call is TRBV5-6, the J call TRBJ2-1; 7 bases are a match to TRBD2. CDR3 nucleotide sequence: TGTGCCAGCAGCTTGGGGCCGGGACTAAGCTCCTACAATGAGCAGTTCTTC. This sequence encodes CASSLGPGLSSYNEQFF.